This T cell receptor beta chain emerged from a study of chemoradiotherapy in HPV16-positive cancers. Study-wide context: Candidate HPV-specific clones and shared TCR motifs came from two HPV16-positive patients. Whole-study findings and limits: Better recurrence-free survival went with HPV-responsive T-cell expansion in HPV16-positive patients. Functional assays defining HPV-specific T cells used only a couple of HPV16-positive patients. During treatment, candidate HPV-specific clones and E7-related motifs expanded in tumor.

Repertoires were generated with immunoSEQ multiplex PCR, while TCRdb's copy carries only in-frame clones and drops some. The sample has more than 15,000 clones, 90% seen once; the top ten hold about 14%. On this clone: Its specificity is not known.

The CDR3 covers 14 residues. V lost 1 base, J lost 3 bases, and 9 bases lay in between. Germline CDR1 reads MNHEY; CDR2 reads SMNVEV (reference sequence). This receptor was taken from a human donor with HPV-associated anogenital cancer. The V call is TRBV27, the J call TRBJ1-2; tentative D call: TRBD1 (5 bases). This material consisted of blood, taken from a patient who underwent chemoradiotherapy. CDR3 loop: CASSLWRGDYGYTF. In nucleotides, the CDR3 is TGTGCCAGCAGTTTATGGAGAGGGGACTATGGCTACACCTTC.